One sample yielded the 32 T cell receptor beta chains listed below, sequenced in a study of T cell repertoires and Cas9 in healthy adults. Using immunoSEQ multiplex PCR, the repertoire was profiled, and TCRdb retains in-frame clones only, with some absent. This sample has about 24,000 clones, with under 95% found just once. The sequenced sample consisted of CD4+ effector T cells (CD127+, CD25-, CD137-, CD154-) from PBMCs; culture status not recorded. Every receptor here comes from a human donor in good health.

The chain recombines TRBV14 with TRBJ2-2; a possible D gene is TRBD1 (6 bases). Germline V gene sequence: CDR1 SGHDN, CDR2 FVKESK. The CDR3 sequence is 13 residues long. Trimming removed 2 bases at V and 6 bases at J, with 7 bases between. This CDR3 is CASSQQGSGELFF. CDR3 nucleotide sequence: TGTGCCAGCAGCCAACAGGGGTCCGGGGAGCTGTTTTTT.

This sequence joins TRBV9 and TRBJ1-4, with no clear D. The CDR3 covers 17 residues. CDR1 is SGDLS and CDR2 is YYNGEE in the germline V gene. The ends were cut back, 0 bases at V and 14 bases at J, with 26 bases in the middle. The CDR3 coding sequence is TGTGCCAGCAGCGTAGGGCCCCCACGGACTGGGTCTACTAGGCTGTTTTTT. Residues: CASSVGPPRTGSTRLFF.

About this clone itself: A read error may account for a junction end that differs from germline. This chain uses TRBV5-1 with TRBJ1-5, with D hard to call. This CDR3 spans 15 amino acids. Germline V gives CDR1 SGHRS, CDR2 YFSETQ. The CDR3 nucleotides are TGCGCCAGCAGCTTGAGCTCGGCAGACAATCAGTCCCAGCATTTT. Residues: CASSLSSADNQSQHF.

This clone occurred once. The chain has TRBV7-6 and TRBJ2-1; 9 positions agree with TRBD2. Per the germline V gene, CDR1 is SGHVS and CDR2 is FNYEAQ. V was clipped by 4 bases and J by 7 bases; unmatched bases: 5. The CDR3 spans 14 residues. The CDR3 region has the DNA TGTGCCAGCAGCTCGGGCGGGGGGGCAAATGAGCAGTTCTTC. As protein: CASSSGGGANEQFF.

V gene TRBV5-1 combines with J gene TRBJ1-2; 7 nucleotides match TRBD1. Germline CDR1 and CDR2: SGHRS and YFSETQ. The junction had 3 bases not matched to a gene; V was cut back by 0 bases and J by 4 bases. The CDR3 runs 14 residues. The CDR3 region has the DNA TGCGCCAGCAGCTTGGAGGGACAGCCCTATGGCTACACCTTC. Translation gives CASSLEGQPYGYTF.

The chain couples TRBV6-5 to TRBJ1-5, with TRBD1 matching 8 bases. Germline trimming cut 5 bases from V and 6 bases from J; bases unmatched to any gene: 3. The CDR3 is 13 residues long. Germline-derived CDR1 and CDR2 are MNHEY and SVGAGI. The CDR3 DNA reads TGTGCCAGCAGTCCGGACAGGGCTCAGCCCCAGCATTTT. This encodes CASSPDRAQPQHF.

V and J are TRBV5-1 and TRBJ1-4, with TRBD1 matching over 7 bases. V trimming: 4 bases; J trimming: 8 bases; junction bases outside the gene matches: 17. The CDR3 has 17 residues. Germline-derived CDR1 and CDR2 are SGHRS and YFSETQ. CDR3 region: CASSTLGITGAGEKLFF. As DNA, the CDR3 is TGCGCCAGCAGCACCTTGGGAATTACAGGGGCAGGGGAAAAACTGTTTTTT.

The chain joins TRBV7-2 to TRBJ2-7; D possibly corresponds to TRBD2 (5 bases). CDR3 size: 14 residues. From germline, CDR1 is SGHTA and CDR2 FQGNSA. The V and J ends lost 5 bases and 1 base respectively, with 12 bases between them. This chain's CDR3 is CASSTRTGSYEQYF. The CDR3 DNA follows: TGTGCCAGCAGCACCAGGACGGGATCCTACGAGCAGTACTTC.

This chain joins TRBV5-1 and TRBJ1-1, with TRBD1 as a possible D gene (5 bases). Per the germline V gene, CDR1 is SGHRS and CDR2 is YFSETQ. V gave up 1 base and J gave up 4 bases, with 11 bases separating them. This CDR3 has 14 amino acids. The CDR3 sequence is CASSLSRGTTEAFF. The CDR3 DNA reads as TGCGCCAGCAGCTTGTCTCGGGGGACCACTGAAGCTTTCTTT.

J is TRBJ1-5 and V is TRBV19, with 7 bases that match TRBD1. Per the germline V gene, CDR1 is LNHDA and CDR2 is SQIVND (reference sequence). The V and J ends lost 3 bases and 3 bases, in that order; junction bases with no gene match: 5. The CDR3 runs 15 residues. The CDR3 nucleotides read TGTGCCAGTAGTATTAACAGGGGATCCAATCAGCCCCAGCATTTT. Its protein is CASSINRGSNQPQHF. Together with reference TRBV19 and TRBJ1-5, the CDR3 gives the full variable domain: DGGITQSPKYLFRKEGQNVTLSCEQNLNHDAMYWYRQDPGQGLRLIYYSQIVNDFQKGDIAEGYSVSREKKESFPLTVTSAQKNPTAFYLCASSINRGSNQPQHFGDGTRLSIL.

The chain employs TRBV7-8 and TRBJ2-7; 12 nucleotides match TRBD2. With V trimmed by 3 bases and J by 3 bases, 3 bases remained unmatched. This CDR3 spans 15 amino acids. From germline, CDR1 is SGHVS and CDR2 FQNEAQ. CDR3: CASSFTTSGGYEQYF. DNA of the CDR3: TGTGCCAGCAGCTTTACGACTAGCGGGGGCTACGAGCAGTACTTC.

The chain joins TRBV7-9 to TRBJ2-3, with TRBD2 matching 7 bases. Per the germline V gene, CDR1 is SEHNR and CDR2 is FQNEAQ (reference sequence). The CDR3 length is 15 residues. V lost 5 bases and J lost 5; bases outside the gene matches: 10. The CDR3, as DNA: TGTGCCAGCAGCCTCGGGGGGACTAACATAGATACGCAGTATTTT. Residues: CASSLGGTNIDTQYF.

This chain uses TRBV5-6 with TRBJ1-4; D is perhaps TRBD1 (6 bases). The germline gives CDR1 SGHDT, CDR2 YYEEEE. V dropped 4 bases and J dropped 8 bases, with 12 bases sitting between them. The CDR3 totals 13 residues. The CDR3 spells CASSPQGREKLFF. For the CDR3, the DNA is TGTGCCAGCAGCCCACAGGGAAGGGAAAAACTGTTTTTT.

The chain joins TRBV15 to TRBJ1-1, with unresolved D. The CDR3 consists of 16 residues. The V and J ends lost 2 bases and 0 bases respectively, with 13 bases between them. Per the germline V gene, CDR1 is LNHNV and CDR2 is YYDKDF (reference sequence). CDR3 DNA: TGTGCCACCAGCAGACTCTCTACGGGGTTGAACACTGAAGCTTTCTTT. Residues: CATSRLSTGLNTEAFF.

This clone was detected once. The chain carries TRBV5-4 and TRBJ2-3, with 8 bases that match TRBD2. Unmatched junction bases numbered 9, after V lost 4 bases and J lost 5 bases. CDR1 and CDR2 from the germline V gene are SGHNT and YYREEE (reference sequence). The CDR3 totals 15 residues. The CDR3 is CASSPGGAGRDTQYF. CDR3 in DNA: TGTGCCAGCAGCCCCGGGGGGGCTGGAAGAGATACGCAGTATTTT.

V is TRBV7-2 and J is TRBJ2-7; TRBD2 matches 11 bases. With V trimmed by 3 bases and J by 0 bases, 7 bases remained unmatched. Per the germline V gene, CDR1 is SGHTA and CDR2 is FQGNSA. The length of the CDR3 is 17 residues. CDR3 loop: CASSLRLAGPSSYEQYF. CDR3 in DNA: TGTGCCAGCAGCTTGAGACTAGCGGGGCCTTCCTCCTACGAGCAGTACTTC.

The chain is built from TRBV5-5 and TRBJ2-5, with D possibly TRBD2 on 6 matching bases. CDR1 and CDR2 (germline): SGHKS, YYEKEE (reference sequence). With 3 bases removed from V and 5 bases from J, the gap between germline ends came to 17 bases. This CDR3 comprises 15 residues. The CDR3 is CASSSPLAGGETQYF. In DNA, the CDR3 is TGTGCCAGCAGCTCGCCACTAGCCGGTGGGGAGACCCAGTACTTC.

The chain couples TRBV11-2 to TRBJ2-5, with 11 bases aligning to TRBD1. V trimming: 3 bases; J trimming: 5 bases; junction bases outside the gene matches: 5. Germline assignment: CDR1 SGHAT and CDR2 FQNNGV. The CDR3 is 15 residues long. CDR3 coding DNA: TGTGCCAGCAGCTTTGGGACAGGGGGAGTGGAGACCCAGTACTTC. The encoded protein is CASSFGTGGVETQYF.

V and J are TRBV19 and TRBJ2-2; possibly TRBD1 or TRBD2 for D (5 bases each). This CDR3 contains 17 residues. CDR1 is LNHDA and CDR2 is SQIVND in the germline V gene (reference sequence). V was trimmed by 3 bases and J by 6 bases, leaving 20 bases between them. The CDR3 loop is CASSMTLKRGMAGELFF. The CDR3 bases are TGTGCCAGTAGTATGACCCTTAAGAGGGGCATGGCCGGGGAGCTGTTTTTT.

J is TRBJ2-3 and V is TRBV7-8; D remains ambiguous. V gave up 0 bases and J gave up 4 bases, with 14 bases separating them. Germline V gene lookup returns CDR1 SGHVS and CDR2 FQNEAQ. The CDR3 covers 16 residues. CDR3 sequence reads: CASSLAVLLGPDTQYF. CDR3 in DNA: TGTGCCAGCAGCTTAGCCGTTTTGCTAGGCCCAGATACGCAGTATTTT.

V is TRBV2 and J is TRBJ1-3; D not resolved. The CDR3 contains 15 residues. The V and J ends lost 11 bases and 0 bases respectively, with 17 bases between them. Looked up from germline, CDR1 is SNHLY and CDR2 is FYNNEI. The CDR3 is CAGSFGRSSGNTIYF. In DNA, the CDR3 is TGTGCCGGATCTTTCGGGAGGAGCTCTGGAAACACCATATATTTT.

The V gene is TRBV6-1, the J gene TRBJ1-5; D ambiguous. CDR1 is MNHNS, CDR2 SASEGT, per germline. With 6 bases removed from V and 16 bases from J, the gap between germline ends came to 19 bases. This CDR3 spans 12 amino acids. As DNA, the CDR3 is TGTGCCAGCAGCCCTCGGCCCCCTTCGCATCATTTT. Translating it yields CASSPRPPSHHF.

V is TRBV5-1 and J is TRBJ2-5, with D possibly being TRBD2 (5 bases). Germline loops: CDR1 SGHRS, CDR2 YFSETQ. This CDR3 comprises 14 residues. V dropped 0 bases and J dropped 5 bases, with 11 bases sitting between them. This CDR3 is CASSLVVRGETQYF. The CDR3 region has the DNA TGCGCCAGCAGCTTGGTTGTAAGAGGGGAGACCCAGTACTTC.

The rearrangement links TRBV11-2 to TRBJ2-7; tentative D call: TRBD1 (6 bases). V lost 4 bases, J lost 5 bases, and 15 bases lay in between. The CDR3 totals 14 residues. Germline-derived CDR1 and CDR2 are SGHAT and FQNNGV. The chain's CDR3 is CASSSQGLGDEQYF. In DNA form, the CDR3 reads TGTGCCAGCAGCTCGCAGGGGCTCGGTGACGAGCAGTACTTC.

Only one count was recorded for this clone. The rearrangement uses TRBV6-1 and TRBJ2-7; D is ambiguous. V was cut by 2 bases and J by 0 bases, with 8 bases left in between. From germline, CDR1 is MNHNS and CDR2 SASEGT. The length of the CDR3 is 14 residues. CDR3 bases: TGTGCCAGCAGTGAACAGGCGAGCTCCTACGAGCAGTACTTC. Protein: CASSEQASSYEQYF.

This clone has a single count. The rearrangement uses TRBV10-3 and TRBJ2-1; no firm D call. Germline CDR1 ENHRY, CDR2 SYGVKD. This CDR3 comprises 16 residues. V was shortened by 0 bases and J by 7 bases, with 16 bases between the two germline ends. The CDR3 nucleotides are TGTGCCATCAGTGAGTCGGTCCGTCGCCTACTGAATGAGCAGTTCTTC. This encodes CAISESVRRLLNEQFF.

A few counts support this clone. The chain employs TRBV2 and TRBJ1-1, with D hard to call. V lost 7 bases and J lost 1, with 10 bases in between. CDR3 length: 13 residues. CDR1 and CDR2 from the germline V gene are SNHLY and FYNNEI. The CDR3 loop reads CASTLRRNTEAFF. For the CDR3, the DNA is TGTGCCAGCACCTTGCGGCGGAACACTGAAGCTTTCTTT. Filled out from reference TRBV2 and TRBJ1-1, the complete variable domain reads EPEVTQTPSHQVTQMGQEVILRCVPISNHLYFYWYRQILGQKVEFLVSFYNNEISEKSEIFDDQFSVERPDGSNFTLKIRSTKLEDSAMYFCASTLRRNTEAFFGQGTRLTVV.

The rearrangement links TRBV6-6 to TRBJ2-3; D gene unclear. Deletions cut 8 bases from V and 0 bases from J, with 15 bases between. In germline, CDR1 is MNHNY, CDR2 SVGAGI (reference sequence). The CDR3 has 15 amino acids. The DNA of the CDR3 is TGTGCCAGCCGACGCTACAGTTCTAGCACAGATACGCAGTATTTT. Translating it yields CASRRYSSSTDTQYF.

The chain uses TRBV4-1 and TRBJ1-5; 7 bases are shared with TRBD1. The CDR3 consists of 16 residues. J lost 4 bases, V lost 4 bases, and 10 bases had no gene match. Germline CDR1 and CDR2: MGHRA and YSYEKL. In DNA form, the CDR3 reads TGCGCCAGCAGCCTGAGACCGGGACAGCGTAATCAGCCCCAGCATTTT. This gives the protein CASSLRPGQRNQPQHF.

The chain couples TRBV6-5 to TRBJ1-4; no clear D. The V end was cut by 0 bases, the J end by 4 bases, with 9 bases between. Germline V gene lookup returns CDR1 MNHEY and CDR2 SVGAGI. There are 15 residues in the CDR3. The CDR3 loop reads CASSYSNLVNEKLFF. The CDR3 nucleotides read TGTGCCAGCAGTTACTCGAACTTAGTTAATGAAAAACTGTTTTTT.

V gene TRBV6-5 combines with J gene TRBJ1-2; TRBD1 might be the D (6 bases). Trimming removed 5 bases at V and 5 bases at J, with 15 bases between. The CDR3 loop spans 14 amino acids. The germline V gene has CDR1 MNHEY and CDR2 SVGAGI. As DNA, the CDR3 is TGTGCCAGCAGTACAGGGACGGCGCTTTATGGCTACACCTTC. Its translation is CASSTGTALYGYTF.

The chain links TRBV11-2 to TRBJ1-3; perhaps TRBD1 as D (5 bases). There are 17 residues in the CDR3. Germline values: CDR1 SGHAT, CDR2 FQNNGV. V was cut by 1 base and J by 4 bases, with 17 bases left in between. The CDR3 spells CASSLGDRIKFGNTIYF. The CDR3 region has the DNA TGTGCCAGCAGCTTAGGGGACCGGATAAAGTTCGGAAACACCATATATTTT.